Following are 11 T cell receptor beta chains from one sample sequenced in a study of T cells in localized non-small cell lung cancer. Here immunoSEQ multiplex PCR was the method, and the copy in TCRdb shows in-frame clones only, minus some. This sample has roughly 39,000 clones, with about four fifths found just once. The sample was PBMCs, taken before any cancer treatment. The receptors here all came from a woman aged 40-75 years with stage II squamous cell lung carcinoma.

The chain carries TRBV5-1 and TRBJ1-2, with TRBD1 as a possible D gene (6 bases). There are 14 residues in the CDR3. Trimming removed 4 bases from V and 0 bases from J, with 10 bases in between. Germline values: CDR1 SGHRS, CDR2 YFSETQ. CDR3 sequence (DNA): TGCGCCAGCAGCGCTCAGGGGTCTAACTATGGCTACACCTTC. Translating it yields CASSAQGSNYGYTF. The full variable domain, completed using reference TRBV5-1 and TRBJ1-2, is KAGVTQTPRYLIKTRGQQVTLSCSPISGHRSVSWYQQTPGQGLQFLFEYFSETQRNKGNFPGRFSGRQFSNSRSEMNVSTLELGDSALYLCASSAQGSNYGYTFGSGTRLTVV.

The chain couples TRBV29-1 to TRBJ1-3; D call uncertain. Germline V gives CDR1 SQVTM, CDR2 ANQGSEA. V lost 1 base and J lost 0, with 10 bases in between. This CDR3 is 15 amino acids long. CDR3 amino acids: CSVEGPNPSGNTIYF. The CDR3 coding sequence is TGCAGCGTTGAAGGTCCGAACCCCTCTGGAAACACCATATATTTT.

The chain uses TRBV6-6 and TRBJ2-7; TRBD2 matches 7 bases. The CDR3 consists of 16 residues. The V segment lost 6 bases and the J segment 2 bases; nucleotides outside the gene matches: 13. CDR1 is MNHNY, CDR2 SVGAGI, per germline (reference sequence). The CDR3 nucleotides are TGTGCCAGCAGGGGGGGGAAGGCCATTGGCACCTACGAGCAGTACGTC. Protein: CASRGGKAIGTYEQYV.

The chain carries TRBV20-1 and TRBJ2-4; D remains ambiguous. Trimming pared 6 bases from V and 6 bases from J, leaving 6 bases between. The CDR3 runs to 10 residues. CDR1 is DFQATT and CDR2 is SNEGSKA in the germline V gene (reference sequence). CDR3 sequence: CSAPRNIQYF. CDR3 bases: TGCAGTGCCCCCCGAAACATTCAGTACTTC.

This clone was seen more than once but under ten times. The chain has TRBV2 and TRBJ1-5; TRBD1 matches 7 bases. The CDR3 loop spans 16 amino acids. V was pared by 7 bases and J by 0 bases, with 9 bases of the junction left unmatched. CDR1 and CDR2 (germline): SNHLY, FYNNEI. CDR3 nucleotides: TGTGCCAGCAAGGGGACAGTAAAATATAGCAATCAGCCCCAGCATTTT. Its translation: CASKGTVKYSNQPQHF. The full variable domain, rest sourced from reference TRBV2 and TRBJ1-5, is EPEVTQTPSHQVTQMGQEVILRCVPISNHLYFYWYRQILGQKVEFLVSFYNNEISEKSEIFDDQFSVERPDGSNFTLKIRSTKLEDSAMYFCASKGTVKYSNQPQHFGDGTRLSIL.

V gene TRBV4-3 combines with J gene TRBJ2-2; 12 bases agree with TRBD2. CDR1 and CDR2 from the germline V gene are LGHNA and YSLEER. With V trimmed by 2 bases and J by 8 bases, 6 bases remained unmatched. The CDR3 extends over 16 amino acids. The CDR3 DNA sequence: TGCGCCAGCAGCCAACGGACTAGCGGGACCTCTGGGGAGCTGTTTTTT. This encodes CASSQRTSGTSGELFF.

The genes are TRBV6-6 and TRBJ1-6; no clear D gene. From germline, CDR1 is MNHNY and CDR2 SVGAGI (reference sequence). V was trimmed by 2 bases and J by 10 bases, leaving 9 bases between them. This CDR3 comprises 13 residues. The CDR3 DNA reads TGTGCCAGCAGTTACCTCGGGGAATCACCCCTCCACTTT. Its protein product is CASSYLGESPLHF.

CDR3: CASSIGKGGSMYIGELFF. CDR3 bases: TGTGCCAGTAGTATAGGAAAAGGCGGGAGTATGTATATCGGGGAGCTGTTTTTT. V is TRBV19 and J is TRBJ2-2; TRBD2 aligns across 7 bases. CDR3 length: 18 amino acids. Germline CDR1 is LNHDA and CDR2 is SQIVND (reference sequence). V lost 1 base, J lost 7 bases, and 15 bases stayed unmatched.

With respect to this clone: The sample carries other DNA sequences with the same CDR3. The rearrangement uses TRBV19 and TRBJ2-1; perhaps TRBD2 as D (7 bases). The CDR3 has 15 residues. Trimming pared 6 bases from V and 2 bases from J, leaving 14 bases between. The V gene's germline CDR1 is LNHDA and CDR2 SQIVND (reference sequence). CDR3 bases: TGTGCCAGTAGCCCCACGGGGGGCGCCTACAATGAGCAGTTCTTC. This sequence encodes CASSPTGGAYNEQFF.

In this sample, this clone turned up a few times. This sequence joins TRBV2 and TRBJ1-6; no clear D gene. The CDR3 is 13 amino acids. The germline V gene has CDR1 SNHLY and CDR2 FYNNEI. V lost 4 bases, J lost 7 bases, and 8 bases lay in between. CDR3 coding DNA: TGTGCCAGCAGTGTGGGTGGGAATTCACCCCTCCACTTT. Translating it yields CASSVGGNSPLHF. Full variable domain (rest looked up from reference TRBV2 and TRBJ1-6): EPEVTQTPSHQVTQMGQEVILRCVPISNHLYFYWYRQILGQKVEFLVSFYNNEISEKSEIFDDQFSVERPDGSNFTLKIRSTKLEDSAMYFCASSVGGNSPLHFGNGTRLTVT.

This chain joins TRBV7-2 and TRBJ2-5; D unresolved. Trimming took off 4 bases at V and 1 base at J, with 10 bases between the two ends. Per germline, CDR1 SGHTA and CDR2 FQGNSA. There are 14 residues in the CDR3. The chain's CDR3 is CASSSLEFQETQYF. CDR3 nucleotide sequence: TGTGCCAGCAGCTCTCTAGAATTCCAAGAGACCCAGTACTTC. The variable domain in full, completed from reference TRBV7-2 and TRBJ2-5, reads GAGVSQSPSNKVTEKGKDVELRCDPISGHTALYWYRQSLGQGLEFLIYFQGNSAPDKSGLPSDRFSAERTGGSVSTLTIQRTQQEDSAVYLCASSSLEFQETQYFGPGTRLLVL.